The 16 T cell receptor beta chains below all came from one sample that was sequenced in a study of blood T cell repertoires in COVID-19. Repertoires were generated with immunoSEQ multiplex PCR, while TCRdb's copy carries only in-frame clones and drops some. The sample has roughly 88,000 clones, 90% to 95% seen once. Sequenced sample: peripheral blood. The receptors stem from a woman aged 45-60 years in a cohort sampled during active COVID-19.

A word on this clone: This CDR3 is also generated by other DNA sequences in the sample. This chain links TRBV27 with TRBJ2-7; TRBD1 is a possible D gene (6 bases). This CDR3 comprises 14 residues. CDR1 is MNHEY, CDR2 SMNVEV, per germline (reference sequence). V dropped 2 bases and J dropped 3 bases, with 11 bases sitting between them. CDR3 sequence: CASSLRGTSYEQYF. In nucleotides, the CDR3 is TGTGCCAGCAGTTTAAGGGGGACCAGCTACGAGCAGTACTTC.

The CDR3 DNA follows: TGTGCCAGCAGGGACAGGGGGCCCTATTCACCCCTCCACTTT. Encoded protein: CASRDRGPYSPLHF. V and J are TRBV6-5 and TRBJ1-6; 11 bases map to TRBD1. With 6 bases clipped from V and 8 bases from J, the junction kept 3 bases outside the gene matches. The CDR3 consists of 14 residues. Per germline, CDR1 MNHEY and CDR2 SVGAGI.

This chain joins TRBV7-9 and TRBJ2-7; D is undetermined. With 5 bases removed from V and 0 bases from J, the gap between germline ends came to 5 bases. Germline CDR1 reads SEHNR; CDR2 reads FQNEAQ (reference sequence). This CDR3 is 12 amino acids long. The CDR3 sequence is CASSPSSYEQYF. The CDR3 DNA reads as TGTGCCAGCAGCCCGAGCTCCTACGAGCAGTACTTC.

J is TRBJ1-4 and V is TRBV5-6; no definite D call. Germline-derived CDR1 and CDR2 are SGHDT and YYEEEE. V lost 3 bases, J lost 6 bases, and 12 bases lay in between. The CDR3 totals 14 residues. In DNA form, the CDR3 reads TGTGCCAGCAGCTCGGGTTTTCTTTATGAAAAACTGTTTTTT. Encoded protein: CASSSGFLYEKLFF.

As concerns this clone: A junction boundary mismatches the germline segment, possibly from a read error. The genes are TRBV18 and TRBJ1-3; maybe TRBD1 (5 bases). The germline V gene has CDR1 KGHSH and CDR2 LQKENI. The CDR3 totals 16 residues. This CDR3 reads CASSPVGAGSRNTIYF. The CDR3 coding sequence is TGTGCCAGCTCACCAGTAGGGGCTGGCTCTAGAAACACCATATATTTT.

V is TRBV7-8 and J is TRBJ1-5; D unresolved. V was cut by 1 base and J by 0 bases, with 10 bases left in between. The germline V gene has CDR1 SGHVS and CDR2 FQNEAQ. The CDR3 covers 16 residues. CDR3 sequence reads: CASSLGASHSNQPQHF. The CDR3 region has the DNA TGTGCCAGCAGCTTAGGGGCGAGCCATAGCAATCAGCCCCAGCATTTT.

V is TRBV19 and J is TRBJ2-5; 7 bases are shared with TRBD1. V lost 5 bases and J lost 4; bases outside the gene matches: 7. CDR3 length: 14 amino acids. Germline lookup yields CDR1 LNHDA and CDR2 SQIVND (reference sequence). The CDR3: CASSPRQGVETQYF. In DNA, the CDR3 is TGTGCCAGTAGTCCGCGGCAGGGGGTAGAGACCCAGTACTTC.

The chain couples TRBV14 to TRBJ2-1; TRBD1 is a possible D gene (5 bases). The V gene lost 4 bases and the J gene lost 3 bases, with 13 bases spanning the gap. The CDR3 has 15 amino acids. CDR1 is SGHDN and CDR2 is FVKESK in the germline V gene. As DNA, the CDR3 is TGTGCCAGCAGCCTAGACAGTACTATCTACAATGAGCAGTTCTTC. Translated: CASSLDSTIYNEQFF.

The chain recombines TRBV2 with TRBJ2-2; 8 bases map to TRBD2. J was trimmed by 0 bases and V by 5 bases; bases with no gene match: 8. Looked up from germline, CDR1 is SNHLY and CDR2 is FYNNEI. The length of the CDR3 is 17 residues. CDR3 loop: CASSRLHSGTNTGELFF. The CDR3 DNA reads TGTGCCAGCAGTCGGTTACATAGCGGGACGAACACCGGGGAGCTGTTTTTT.

The chain combines TRBV19 with TRBJ2-7, with 9 bases fitting TRBD2. This CDR3 has 16 amino acids. J was trimmed by 6 bases and V by 6 bases; bases with no gene match: 15. Per germline, CDR1 LNHDA and CDR2 SQIVND (reference sequence). CDR3 coding DNA: TGTGCCAGTAGGGGACCTTTAGCGGGAGATCTCGGCGAGCAGTACTTC. Its protein is CASRGPLAGDLGEQYF. The full variable domain, its missing parts supplied by reference TRBV19 and TRBJ2-7, is DGGITQSPKYLFRKEGQNVTLSCEQNLNHDAMYWYRQDPGQGLRLIYYSQIVNDFQKGDIAEGYSVSREKKESFPLTVTSAQKNPTAFYLCASRGPLAGDLGEQYFGPGTRLTVT.

This chain links TRBV5-1 with TRBJ2-7, with TRBD2 matching 8 bases. From germline, CDR1 is SGHRS and CDR2 YFSETQ. The CDR3 loop spans 14 amino acids. J lost 5 bases, V lost 0 bases, and 4 bases had no gene match. CDR3 bases: TGCGCCAGCAGCTTGGTTGCGGGAGGCCACGAGCAGTACTTC. Protein product: CASSLVAGGHEQYF.

V usage is TRBV18 and J usage is TRBJ1-6; the D gene is possibly TRBD1 (5 bases). This CDR3 has 16 amino acids. Trimming stripped 3 bases from V and 14 bases from J, with 23 bases between. Germline V lookup: CDR1 KGHSH, CDR2 LQKENI. CDR3 protein: CASSPRDRGGIRTLHF. The CDR3 DNA follows: TGTGCCAGCTCACCGAGGGACCGCGGGGGAATTCGGACCCTCCACTTT.

This clone was seen a single time. At the DNA level, this CDR3 is encoded by other sequences in the same sample as well. The chain employs TRBV5-1 and TRBJ2-5; the D gene is possibly TRBD1 (6 bases). This CDR3 region has 14 residues. The V gene lost 0 bases and the J gene lost 2 bases, with 8 bases spanning the gap. In germline, CDR1 is SGHRS, CDR2 YFSETQ. The DNA for the CDR3 is TGCGCCAGCAGCTTGGGTCAGGGGCAAGAGACCCAGTACTTC. This encodes CASSLGQGQETQYF.

This sequence joins TRBV4-2 and TRBJ2-7; tentatively, D is TRBD2 (7 bases). Trimming pared 4 bases from V and 7 bases from J, leaving 17 bases between. This CDR3 region has 14 residues. The V gene's germline CDR1 is LGHNA and CDR2 YNFKEQ. CDR3 nucleotide sequence: TGTGCCAGCAGCCCGGGGGGCCGGCCCAGGGAGCAGTACTTC. Residues: CASSPGGRPREQYF.

The table lists this clone with a count of one. The V and J genes are TRBV20-1 and TRBJ2-3; 8 nucleotides match TRBD2. V trimming: 3 bases; J trimming: 1 base; junction bases outside the gene matches: 9. The CDR3 consists of 16 residues. The V gene's germline CDR1 is DFQATT and CDR2 SNEGSKA (reference sequence). CDR3 sequence: CSASWGTSGRTDTQYF. CDR3 nucleotide sequence: TGCAGTGCTAGTTGGGGTACTAGCGGCCGCACAGATACGCAGTATTTT.

The chain joins TRBV9 to TRBJ2-2; D call uncertain. V was cut by 1 base and J by 8 bases, with 9 bases left in between. The CDR3 extends over 13 amino acids. CDR1 and CDR2 from the germline V gene are SGDLS and YYNGEE. The CDR3 DNA reads as TGTGCCAGCAGCGTAAGCCCCTCGGGGGAGCTGTTTTTT. Translating it yields CASSVSPSGELFF.